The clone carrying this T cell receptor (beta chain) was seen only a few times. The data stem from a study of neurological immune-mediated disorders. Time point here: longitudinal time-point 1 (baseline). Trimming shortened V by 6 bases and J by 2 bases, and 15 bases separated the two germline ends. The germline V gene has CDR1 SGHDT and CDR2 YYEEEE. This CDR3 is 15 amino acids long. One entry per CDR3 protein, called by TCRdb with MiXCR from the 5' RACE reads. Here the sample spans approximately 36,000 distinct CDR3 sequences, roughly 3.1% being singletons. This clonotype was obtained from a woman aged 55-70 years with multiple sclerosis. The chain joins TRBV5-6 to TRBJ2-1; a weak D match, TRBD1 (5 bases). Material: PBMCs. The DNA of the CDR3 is TGTGCCAGCAATTGGGGCTCCTCCCCCTACAATGAGCAGTTCTTC. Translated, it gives CASNWGSSPYNEQFF. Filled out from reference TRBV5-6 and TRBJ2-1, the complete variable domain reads DAGVTQSPTHLIKTRGQQVTLRCSPKSGHDTVSWYQQALGQGPQFIFQYYEEEERQRGNFPDRFSGHQFPNYSSELNVNALLLGDSALYLCASNWGSSPYNEQFFGPGTRLTVL.